This T cell receptor (beta chain) was retrieved from a study of human T cells and chemical hapten exposure. Separate cDNA molecules received unique molecular identifiers, which the library attached to them. TCRdb reprocessed the RACE reads via MiXCR and lists one record per CDR3 protein. The sample lists 300,000 to 450,000 distinct CDR3 sequences; nearly 5% were seen once. Germline CDR1 SGHTA, CDR2 FQGNSA. The CDR3 has 14 amino acids. V lost 5 bases and J lost 2, with 11 bases in between. Stated time point: patch test 1, 2 weeks after DPC sensitization. This sample's treatment: therapeutic diphenylcyclopropenone sensitization with weekly scalp DPC. Prior to each patch test being applied, blood was drawn.

This clonotype was obtained from a woman between 50 and 59 years old with alopecia areata. Some clones in this sample may be carry-over from other donors' samples. The chain combines TRBV7-2 with TRBJ2-3; D is undetermined. Sample: whole blood, taken in connection with sensitization to the hapten diphenylcyclopropenone (DPC). CDR3 in DNA: TGTGCCAGCAGCCAAATCTCCCCCACAGATACGCAGTATTTT. Translation: CASSQISPTDTQYF.